The next 27 T cell receptor beta chains were all read from a single sample in a study of cytomegalovirus exposure and HLA in healthy donors. Use of 60 Vbeta and 13 Jbeta primers characterized the PCR. Method: immunoSEQ multiplex PCR; TCRdb's copy keeps in-frame clones and lacks some. The table shows about 190,000 clones, with approximately 80% occurring only once. Material for sequencing was PBMCs. Source of these receptors: a woman aged 40-49 years in good health and CMV-seronegative.

This clone was seen a handful of times. The chain links TRBV6-4 to TRBJ2-1, with 13 bases identical to TRBD2. With 2 bases clipped from V and 14 bases from J, the junction kept 6 bases outside the gene matches. Germline V CDR1 and CDR2: MRHNA, SNTAGT. The CDR3 contains 14 residues. CDR3 protein: CASSDVPGLAGEFF. CDR3 in DNA: TGTGCCAGCAGTGACGTTCCAGGACTAGCGGGAGAGTTCTTC.

J is TRBJ2-1 and V is TRBV4-3, with 7 positions matching TRBD2. This CDR3 is 14 amino acids long. With V trimmed by 0 bases and J by 12 bases, 8 bases remained unmatched. The germline CDR1 and CDR2 sequences are LGHNA and YSLEER. The CDR3 here is CASSQDTTSPWQFF. The CDR3 bases are TGCGCCAGCAGCCAAGATACGACTAGCCCATGGCAGTTCTTC.

This chain uses TRBV2 with TRBJ1-2, with D tentatively TRBD1 (6 bases). The CDR3 runs to 13 residues. Trimming left V 2 bases short and J 6 bases short, with 10 bases between. Looked up from germline, CDR1 is SNHLY and CDR2 is FYNNEI. This chain's CDR3 is CASSERDKDGYTF. The CDR3 coding sequence is TGTGCCAGCAGTGAACGGGACAAGGATGGCTACACCTTC.

The chain couples TRBV5-8 to TRBJ2-2; 8 bases align to TRBD1. CDR1 and CDR2 (germline): SGHTS, YDEGEE. The CDR3 is made up of 13 amino acids. V lost 4 bases, J lost 6 bases, and 2 bases stayed unmatched. CDR3 bases: TGTGCCAGCAGCCTACAGGGGGCCGGGGAGCTGTTTTTT. It translates to CASSLQGAGELFF.

CDR3 nucleotides: TGCAGCGTTCTCGCGGTCTATGGCTACACCTTC. Translation gives CSVLAVYGYTF. V is TRBV29-1 and J is TRBJ1-2; the D is unclear. Trimming left V 5 bases short and J 4 bases short, with 8 bases between. The CDR3 spans 11 residues. The V gene's germline CDR1 is SQVTM and CDR2 ANQGSEA.

The chain recombines TRBV11-3 with TRBJ2-1; possible D gene TRBD2, 5 bases. Germline V gene data show CDR1 as SGHNT and CDR2 as YENEEA. With 5 bases removed from V and 9 bases from J, the gap between germline ends came to 17 bases. The CDR3 is 14 residues long. The CDR3 DNA reads TGTGCCAGCAGCATACCCAGCGGCTGGAGTGAGCAGTTCTTC. Its translation is CASSIPSGWSEQFF. Supplemented by reference TRBV11-3 and TRBJ2-1, the full variable domain reads EAGVVQSPRYKIIEKKQPVAFWCNPISGHNTLYWYLQNLGQGPELLIRYENEEAVDDSQLPKDRFSAERLKGVDSTLKIQPAELGDSAVYLCASSIPSGWSEQFFGPGTRLTVL.

V is TRBV2 and J is TRBJ2-1; 10 bases are shared with TRBD2. CDR1 and CDR2 (germline): SNHLY, FYNNEI. The junction had 10 bases not matched to a gene; V was cut back by 7 bases and J by 7 bases. There are 15 residues in the CDR3. For the CDR3, the DNA is TGTGCCAGCATTCGGACTAGCGGAGGACGGAATGAGCAGTTCTTC. Its protein product is CASIRTSGGRNEQFF.

This sequence joins TRBV9 and TRBJ2-7; 7 nucleotides match TRBD1. V was pared by 4 bases and J by 5 bases, with 9 bases of the junction left unmatched. This CDR3 region has 14 residues. Per the germline V gene, CDR1 is SGDLS and CDR2 is YYNGEE. The CDR3: CASSLDRVSDEQYF. In DNA form, the CDR3 reads TGTGCCAGCAGCCTCGACAGGGTATCAGACGAGCAGTACTTC.

The gene calls are TRBV15 and TRBJ2-3; 10 nucleotides match TRBD1. The ends lost 5 bases at V and 4 bases at J; junction bases unmatched: 6. Per germline, CDR1 LNHNV and CDR2 YYDKDF (reference sequence). The CDR3 covers 15 residues. CDR3 sequence reads: CATSPLDRGADTQYF. The CDR3 DNA reads TGTGCCACCAGCCCGCTGGACAGGGGGGCAGATACGCAGTATTTT.

This clone appeared a few times. This rearrangement joins TRBV19 to TRBJ1-2; D is unresolved. The CDR3 consists of 12 residues. Trimming removed 9 bases at V and 0 bases at J, with 8 bases between. Germline CDR1 reads LNHDA; CDR2 reads SQIVND (reference sequence). CDR3 protein: CASSLANYGYTF. The CDR3 bases are TGTGCCAGCTCGTTAGCTAACTATGGCTACACCTTC.

Here the CDR3 DNA reads TGTGCCAGCCGCGAGGGGGCCTTGTACAATGAGCAGTTCTTC. Translation: CASREGALYNEQFF. The V and J genes are TRBV5-6 and TRBJ2-1; 7 bases line up with TRBD1. V dropped 7 bases and J dropped 4; count of bases not matched to a gene: 8. This CDR3 is built from 14 residues. CDR1 SGHDT and CDR2 YYEEEE come from the germline V gene.

The J gene is TRBJ2-5, the V gene TRBV7-9, with D perhaps TRBD2 (6 bases). From germline, CDR1 is SEHNR and CDR2 FQNEAQ (reference sequence). This CDR3 has 13 amino acids. Between the trimmed V and J ends, which lost 10 bases and 2 bases, there was a span of 14 bases. This chain's CDR3 is CATRRENQETQYF. CDR3 DNA: TGTGCCACCCGTCGGGAGAATCAAGAGACCCAGTACTTC. The full variable domain, rest sourced from reference TRBV7-9 and TRBJ2-5, is DTGVSQNPRHKITKRGQNVTFRCDPISEHNRLYWYRQTLGQGPEFLTYFQNEAQLEKSRLLSDRFSAERPKGSFSTLEIQRTEQGDSAMYLCATRRENQETQYFGPGTRLLVL.

The V call is TRBV19, the J call TRBJ1-1, with 11 bases lining up with TRBD1. CDR1 and CDR2 (germline): LNHDA, SQIVND (reference sequence). With 3 bases clipped from V and 4 bases from J, the junction kept 4 bases outside the gene matches. The CDR3 covers 15 residues. The CDR3 region is CASSIGQGAATEAFF. The CDR3, as DNA: TGTGCCAGTAGTATCGGACAGGGGGCGGCCACTGAAGCTTTCTTT.

Details on this clone: Other nucleotide sequences in the sample specify the same CDR3. This sequence joins TRBV6-5 and TRBJ1-2, with D uncertain. Looked up from germline, CDR1 is MNHEY and CDR2 is SVGAGI. The germline V and J ends were trimmed by 6 bases and 6 bases, with 8 bases remaining between them. The CDR3 spans 11 residues. The chain's CDR3 is CASRTADGYTF. CDR3 bases: TGTGCCAGCAGGACTGCGGATGGCTACACCTTC.

The chain has TRBV7-6 and TRBJ1-3, with TRBD1 as a possible D gene (5 bases). The CDR3 length is 13 residues. Germline CDR1 reads SGHVS; CDR2 reads FNYEAQ. Trimming removed 7 bases at V and 4 bases at J, with 11 bases between. The CDR3, as DNA: TGTGCCAGCAATGGGGCAGGAGGAAACACCATATATTTT. Protein sequence: CASNGAGGNTIYF.

This sequence joins TRBV11-3 and TRBJ2-7, with 7 bases identical to TRBD2. This CDR3 has 14 residues. With 1 base clipped from V and 4 bases from J, the junction kept 4 bases outside the gene matches. The germline V gene has CDR1 SGHNT and CDR2 YENEEA. CDR3 region: CASSLGTRLYEQYF. The CDR3 DNA reads as TGTGCCAGCAGCTTAGGGACTAGGCTATACGAGCAGTACTTC.

The V gene is TRBV7-8, the J gene TRBJ1-4, with TRBD1 as a possible D gene (6 bases). The germline V and J ends were trimmed by 0 bases and 8 bases, with 16 bases remaining between them. From germline, CDR1 is SGHVS and CDR2 FQNEAQ. CDR3 length: 16 amino acids. CDR3 sequence reads: CASSLAGNRAGEKLFF. Written as DNA, the CDR3 is TGTGCCAGCAGCTTAGCGGGGAACAGGGCTGGGGAAAAACTGTTTTTT.

The V call is TRBV19, the J call TRBJ2-1; D not resolved. This CDR3 spans 14 amino acids. The V end lost 3 bases, the J end lost 3 bases, and 9 bases lay between the germline ends. Germline CDR1 reads LNHDA; CDR2 reads SQIVND (reference sequence). The CDR3 here is CASSISGNYNEQFF. DNA for the CDR3: TGTGCCAGTAGTATCTCAGGAAACTACAATGAGCAGTTCTTC.

The CDR3 loop is CASSQVRAGGWYV. The CDR3 nucleotides read TGTGCCAGCAGCCAAGTTAGAGCGGGAGGGTGGTACGTC. V and J are TRBV14 and TRBJ2-7; TRBD2 aligns across 10 bases. Trimming cost V 1 base and J 12 bases; bases outside gene matches: 6. The germline CDR1 and CDR2 sequences are SGHDN and FVKESK. The CDR3 has 13 amino acids.

The rearrangement joins TRBV4-3 to TRBJ2-1; TRBD2 agrees at 10 bases. The germline CDR1 and CDR2 sequences are LGHNA and YSLEER. The V gene end was trimmed by 4 bases and the J gene end by 6 bases; junction bases not matched to a gene: 3. This CDR3 region has 14 residues. The CDR3 DNA reads as TGCGCCAGCAGCCTAGGGACTAGCGTCAATGAGCAGTTCTTC. The encoded protein is CASSLGTSVNEQFF.

This chain links TRBV29-1 with TRBJ1-2; 7 positions agree with TRBD1. This CDR3 region has 11 residues. Trimming cost V 8 bases and J 2 bases; bases outside gene matches: 2. Germline V gene sequence: CDR1 SQVTM, CDR2 ANQGSEA. The CDR3 DNA reads TGCAGCTCGGGACAGAACTATGGCTACACCTTC. Its translation is CSSGQNYGYTF.

The chain couples TRBV7-2 to TRBJ2-5; 15 bases line up with TRBD2. This CDR3 region has 18 residues. The germline V gene has CDR1 SGHTA and CDR2 FQGNSA. With V trimmed by 5 bases and J by 5 bases, 12 bases remained unmatched. CDR3 DNA: TGTGCCAGCAGCCTAACGGAGGGGGGACTAGCGGGAGGTGAGACCCAGTACTTC. Amino acid sequence: CASSLTEGGLAGGETQYF.

In this sample, this clone turned up a few times. The chain carries TRBV2 and TRBJ2-7, with 13 bases matching TRBD2. V was pared by 6 bases and J by 6 bases, with 11 bases of the junction left unmatched. Germline V CDR1 and CDR2: SNHLY, FYNNEI. This CDR3 comprises 16 residues. This chain's CDR3 is CASRLRTSGSRGEQYV. CDR3 coding DNA: TGTGCCAGCAGATTGAGGACTAGCGGGAGTAGGGGCGAGCAGTACGTC.

The genes are TRBV18 and TRBJ2-1; 12 bases align to TRBD2. J was trimmed by 6 bases and V by 2 bases; bases with no gene match: 5. Germline values: CDR1 KGHSH, CDR2 LQKENI. This CDR3 spans 16 amino acids. The chain's CDR3 is CASSPSGTSGFNEQFF. In nucleotides, the CDR3 is TGTGCCAGCTCACCATCCGGGACTAGCGGGTTCAATGAGCAGTTCTTC.

V usage is TRBV7-2 and J usage is TRBJ2-2; 9 bases map to TRBD1. CDR3 size: 16 residues. V dropped 5 bases and J dropped 5; count of bases not matched to a gene: 9. Germline values: CDR1 SGHTA, CDR2 FQGNSA. The CDR3 nucleotides read TGTGCCAGCAGCGCCCCAGGACAGGGGTCGACCGGGGAGCTGTTTTTT. Translation gives CASSAPGQGSTGELFF.

The chain couples TRBV15 to TRBJ1-3, with 12 bases that match TRBD1. Germline V gene sequence: CDR1 LNHNV, CDR2 YYDKDF (reference sequence). V lost 5 bases, J lost 0 bases, and 11 bases stayed unmatched. This CDR3 spans 19 amino acids. In DNA form, the CDR3 reads TGTGCCACCAGCGGATTGGGACAGGGGGCCTTAACCTCTGGAAACACCATATATTTT. It is translated as CATSGLGQGALTSGNTIYF. The variable domain in full, with the rest retrieved from reference TRBV15 and TRBJ1-3, is DAMVIQNPRYQVTQFGKPVTLSCSQTLNHNVMYWYQQKSSQAPKLLFHYYDKDFNNEADTPDNFQSRRPNTSFCFLDIRSPGLGDTAMYLCATSGLGQGALTSGNTIYFGEGSWLTVV.

The chain carries TRBV30 and TRBJ1-3; D perhaps matches TRBD1 (5 bases). The CDR3 is made up of 13 amino acids. Germline V lookup: CDR1 GTSNPN, CDR2 SVGIG (reference sequence). The V and J ends lost 4 bases and 3 bases respectively, with 10 bases between them. This chain's CDR3 is CAWTSGFGNTIYF. The CDR3 DNA is TGTGCCTGGACTTCAGGGTTTGGAAACACCATATATTTT.